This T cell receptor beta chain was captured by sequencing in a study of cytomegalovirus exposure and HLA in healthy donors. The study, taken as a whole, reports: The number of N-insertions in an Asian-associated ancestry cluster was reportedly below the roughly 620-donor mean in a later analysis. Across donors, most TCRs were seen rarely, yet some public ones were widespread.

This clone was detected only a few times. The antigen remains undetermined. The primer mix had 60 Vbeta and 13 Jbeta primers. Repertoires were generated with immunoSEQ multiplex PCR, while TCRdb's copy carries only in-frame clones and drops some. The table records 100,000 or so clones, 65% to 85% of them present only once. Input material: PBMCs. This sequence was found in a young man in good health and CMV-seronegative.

The CDR3 protein is CASSPSMGGSPYEQYF. Written as DNA, the CDR3 is TGTGCCAGCTCACCATCAATGGGGGGTAGCCCCTACGAGCAGTACTTC. V gene TRBV18 combines with J gene TRBJ2-7, with a possible D match to TRBD2 (6 bases). The CDR3 spans 16 residues. Trimming shortened V by 2 bases and J by 2 bases, and 16 bases separated the two germline ends. Germline V gene lookup returns CDR1 KGHSH and CDR2 LQKENI. Based on the CDR3 plus reference TRBV18 and TRBJ2-7, the full variable domain is NAGVMQNPRHLVRRRGQEARLRCSPMKGHSHVYWYRQLPEEGLKFMVYLQKENIIDESGMPKERFSAEFPKEGPSILRIQQVVRGDSAAYFCASSPSMGGSPYEQYFGPGTRLTVT.